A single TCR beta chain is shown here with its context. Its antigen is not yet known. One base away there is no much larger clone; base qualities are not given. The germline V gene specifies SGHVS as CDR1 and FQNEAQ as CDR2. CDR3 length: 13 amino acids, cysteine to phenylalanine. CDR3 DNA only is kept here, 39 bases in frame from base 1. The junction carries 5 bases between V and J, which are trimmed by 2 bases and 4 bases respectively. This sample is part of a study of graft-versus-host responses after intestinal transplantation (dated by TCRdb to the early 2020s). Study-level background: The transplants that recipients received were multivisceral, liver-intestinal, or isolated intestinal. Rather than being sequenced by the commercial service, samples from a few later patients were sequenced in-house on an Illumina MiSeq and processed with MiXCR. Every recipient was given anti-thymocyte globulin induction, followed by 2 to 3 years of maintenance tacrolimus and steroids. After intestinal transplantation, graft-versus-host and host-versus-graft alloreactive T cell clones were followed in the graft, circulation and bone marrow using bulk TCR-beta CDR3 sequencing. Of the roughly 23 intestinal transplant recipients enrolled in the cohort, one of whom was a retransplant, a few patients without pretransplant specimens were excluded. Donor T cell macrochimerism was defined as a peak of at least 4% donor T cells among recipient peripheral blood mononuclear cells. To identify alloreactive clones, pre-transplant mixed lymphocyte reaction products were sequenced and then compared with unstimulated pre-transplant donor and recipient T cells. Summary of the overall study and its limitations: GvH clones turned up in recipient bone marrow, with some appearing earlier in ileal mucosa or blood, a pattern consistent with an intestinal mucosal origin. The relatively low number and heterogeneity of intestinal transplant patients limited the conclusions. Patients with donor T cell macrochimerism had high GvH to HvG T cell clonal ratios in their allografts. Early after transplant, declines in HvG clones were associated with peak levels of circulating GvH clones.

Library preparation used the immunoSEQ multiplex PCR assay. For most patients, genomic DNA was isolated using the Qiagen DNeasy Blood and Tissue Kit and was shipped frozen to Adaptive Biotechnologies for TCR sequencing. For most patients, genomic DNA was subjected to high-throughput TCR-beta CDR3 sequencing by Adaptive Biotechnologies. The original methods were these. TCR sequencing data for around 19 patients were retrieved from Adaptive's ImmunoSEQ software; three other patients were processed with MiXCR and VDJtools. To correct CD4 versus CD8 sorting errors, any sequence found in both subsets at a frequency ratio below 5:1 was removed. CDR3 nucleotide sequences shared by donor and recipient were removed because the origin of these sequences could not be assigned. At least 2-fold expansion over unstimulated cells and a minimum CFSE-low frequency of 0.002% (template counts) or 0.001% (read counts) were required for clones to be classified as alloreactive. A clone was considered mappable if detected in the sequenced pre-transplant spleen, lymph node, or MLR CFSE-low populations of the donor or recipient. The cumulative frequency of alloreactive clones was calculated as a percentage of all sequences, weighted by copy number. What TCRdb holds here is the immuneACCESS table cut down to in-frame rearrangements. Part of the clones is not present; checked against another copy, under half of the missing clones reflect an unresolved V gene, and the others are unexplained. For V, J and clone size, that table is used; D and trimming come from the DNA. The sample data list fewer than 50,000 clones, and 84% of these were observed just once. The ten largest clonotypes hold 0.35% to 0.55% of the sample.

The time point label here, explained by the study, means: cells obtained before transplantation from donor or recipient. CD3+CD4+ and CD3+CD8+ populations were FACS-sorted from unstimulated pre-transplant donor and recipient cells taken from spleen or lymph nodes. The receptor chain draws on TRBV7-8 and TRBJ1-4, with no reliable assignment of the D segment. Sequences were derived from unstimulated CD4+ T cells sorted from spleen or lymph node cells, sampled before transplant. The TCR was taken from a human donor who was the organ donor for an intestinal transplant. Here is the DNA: TGTGCCAGCAGCTTACAGCTTAATGAAAAACTGTTTTTT. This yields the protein CASSLQLNEKLFF.